Detailed here is one T cell receptor (beta chain). Source study methods: Reference gene primer amplification gave estimated nucleated cell counts. Here immunoSEQ multiplex PCR was the method, and the copy in TCRdb shows in-frame clones only, minus some. From that table come the V and J calls and clone size; the DNA was used to work out D and trimming. The sample has over 55,000 clones; approximately 90% are singletons. These data originate in a study of blood T cell repertoires in COVID-19. For the study at large: COVID-19 samples collected from the United States, Italy and Spain covered acute and convalescent phases. T cells, B-cell-depleted T cells, or PBMCs provided the cDNA or gDNA that served as material.

Sequencing was done on a sample of peripheral blood. This TCR derives from a human donor in a cohort sampled during active COVID-19.

The CDR3 bases are TGCGCCAGCAGCTTGGGAGGCGCGGATAATTCACCCCTCCACTTT. Translation: CASSLGGADNSPLHF. The V and J genes are TRBV5-1 and TRBJ1-6; D remains unclear. The CDR3 is 15 amino acids. V lost 0 bases, J lost 5 bases, and 9 bases lay in between. The germline CDR1 and CDR2 sequences are SGHRS and YFSETQ.